Listed below are T cell receptor beta chains from one sample, sequenced in a study of T cells in Graves' hyperthyroidism and ophthalmopathy. In TCRdb, the multiplex PCR reads were re-called with MiXCR into one record per CDR3 protein. The table lists 640,000 or so distinct CDR3 sequences, approximately 15% of them singletons. The source material was blood. These receptors were taken from a young woman with Graves' ophthalmopathy. The CDR3 runs from the conserved cysteine through the conserved F or W. A D gene is named only where the DNA matches it firmly. Not all rows give a size; the values are once, few, many and, for expanded clones, a class.

TRBD2 . TRBJ2-7 TRBV27 CASRGLTSGTSYEQYF TGTGCCAGCAGAGGGCTGACTAGCGGGACCTCCTACGAGCAGTACTTC
. many TRBJ1-2 TRBV7-2 CASSLWGYYGYTF TGTGCCAGCAGCTTATGGGGATACTATGGCTACACCTTC
TRBD2 . TRBJ2-1 TRBV10-3 CAISDLGGGGRASNEQFF TGTGCCATCAGTGACCTGGGGGGAGGTGGGAGGGCCTCGAATGAGCAGTTCTTC
. many TRBJ1-1 TRBV3-1 CASSQGSTGLAEAFF TGTGCCAGCAGCCAAGGGTCCACAGGTTTAGCTGAAGCTTTCTTT
. many TRBJ2-5 TRBV9 CASSVGQQETQYF TGTGCCAGCAGCGTAGGACAGCAAGAGACCCAGTACTTC
. few TRBJ2-4 TRBV28 CASSLGGVKNIQYF TGTGCCAGCAGTTTAGGTGGGGTCAAAAACATTCAATACTTC
. few TRBJ1-1 TRBV7-2 CASSFQGGAFF TGTGCCAGCAGTTTCCAGGGTGGGGCTTTCTTT
. . TRBJ1-2 TRBV25-1 CASSSSPMGPYYGYTF TGTGCCAGCAGCTCTTCCCCTATGGGGCCCTACTATGGCTACACCTTC
. few TRBJ1-1 TRBV9 CASSLTPGQTNTEAFF TGTGCCAGCAGCCTTACCCCGGGACAAACGAACACTGAAGCTTTCTTT
. . TRBJ2-7 TRBV28 CASSPLYYEQYF TGTGCCAGCAGTCCTCTCTATTACGAGCAGTACTTC
. many TRBJ1-1 TRBV30 CAWSGMLNTEAFF TGTGCCTGGAGTGGGATGCTGAACACTGAAGCTTTCTTT
. many TRBJ1-1 TRBV20-1 CSARPGHRMNTEAFF TGCAGTGCTAGACCGGGACACCGGATGAACACTGAAGCTTTCTTT
. many TRBJ2-7 TRBV2 CASSSAGPLYEQYF TGTGCCAGCAGTTCTGCGGGGCCACTTTACGAGCAGTACTTC
. . TRBJ2-3 TRBV5-6 CASSLGLPGRTDTQYF TGTGCCAGCAGCTTGGGCCTCCCTGGCCGCACAGATACGCAGTATTTT
TRBD1 many TRBJ1-1 TRBV30 CAWGEGTGDAFF TGTGCCTGGGGTGAGGGAACAGGGGACGCTTTCTTT
TRBD1 many TRBJ2-7 TRBV12-3/TRBV12-4 CASSSLGTDSYEQYF TGTGCCAGCAGTTCTCTCGGGACAGATTCCTACGAGCAGTACTTC
TRBD1 many TRBJ1-1 TRBV6-2/TRBV6-3 CASSYGRQGAVDTEAFF TGTGCCAGCAGTTACGGGAGACAGGGGGCAGTCGACACTGAAGCTTTCTTT
. many TRBJ1-1 TRBV18 CASSPSPGNTEAFF TGTGCCAGCTCACCCTCACCTGGCAACACTGAAGCTTTCTTT
TRBD1 medium-sized TRBJ2-2 TRBV27 CASSPRQGRSGELFF TGTGCCAGCAGTCCTCGACAGGGACGGTCCGGGGAGCTGTTTTTT
TRBD1 few TRBJ1-5 TRBV19 CASNPGGQGAHIPEPQHF TGTGCCAGTAACCCTGGAGGCCAGGGGGCCCACATTCCGGAGCCCCAGCATTTT
TRBD1 few TRBJ1-5 TRBV19 CASSQMGQGGNQPQHF TGTGCCAGTAGTCAAATGGGACAGGGGGGCAATCAGCCCCAGCATTTT
TRBD1 few TRBJ1-1 TRBV2 CASSVAVGTGVNTEAFF TGTGCCAGCAGTGTCGCGGTCGGGACAGGGGTGAACACTGAAGCTTTCTTT
. many TRBJ2-5 TRBV3-1 CASSQDRGTIQTQYF TGTGCCAGCAGCCAAGATAGGGGGACCATACAGACCCAGTACTTC
TRBD2 many TRBJ2-5 TRBV27 CASISSCRRLGRRGAGGETQYF TGTGCCAGCATCTCCTCGTGTCGGCGGTTGGGGAGGCGAGGAGCGGGAGGGGAGACCCAGTACTTC
. many TRBJ1-4 TRBV6-1 CASSDTVFPATNEKLFF TGTGCCAGCAGTGATACAGTTTTCCCCGCAACTAATGAAAAACTGTTTTTT
TRBD2 many TRBJ2-7 TRBV2 CASRSGREQYF TGTGCCAGCCGGAGCGGGAGAGAGCAGTACTTC
. many TRBJ1-5 TRBV2 CASSERQGGNQPQHF TGTGCCAGCAGTGAGCGGCAGGGCGGGAATCAGCCCCAGCATTTT
. many TRBJ1-1 TRBV7-3 CASSPGSSNTEAFF TGTGCCAGCAGCCCTGGGTCGTCGAACACTGAAGCTTTCTTT
TRBD1 . TRBJ2-5 TRBV20-1 CSAVPGQGAGETQYF TGCAGTGCTGTCCCGGGACAGGGGGCCGGAGAGACCCAGTACTTC
TRBD2 . TRBJ2-7 TRBV20-1 CSVQVPTGGTYEQYF TGCAGTGTTCAGGTGCCTACCGGGGGGACCTACGAGCAGTACTTC
. many TRBJ2-5 TRBV7-9 CASSPSQGSETQYF TGTGCCAGCAGTCCGTCCCAGGGTTCAGAGACCCAGTACTTC
TRBD2 many TRBJ2-2 TRBV11-1 CASSFGEGTGELFF TGTGCCAGCAGCTTTGGGGAGGGCACCGGGGAGCTGTTTTTT
TRBD2 many TRBJ2-7 TRBV12-3/TRBV12-4 CASSQTVGGAYEQYF TGTGCCAGCAGTCAGACCGTCGGGGGGGCATACGAGCAGTACTTC
TRBD1 . TRBJ1-2 TRBV4-3 CASSLQFDRGGVGYGYTF TGCGCCAGCAGCCTACAATTCGACAGGGGAGGGGTTGGCTATGGCTACACCTTC
. many TRBJ2-5 TRBV28 CASSFPAGEGAQETQYF TGTGCCAGCAGTTTCCCGGCAGGGGAGGGGGCACAAGAGACCCAGTACTTC
. many TRBJ2-7 TRBV16 CASSQSGTLGEQYF TGTGCCAGCAGCCAATCTGGGACTTTGGGCGAGCAGTACTTC
TRBD2 many TRBJ2-1 TRBV10-2 CASSEPTSGIVYNEQFF TGCGCCAGCAGTGAACCGACTAGCGGGATCGTCTACAATGAGCAGTTCTTC
TRBD1 . TRBJ1-1 TRBV28 CASSLPGQGNEAFF TGTGCCAGCAGCCTACCGGGACAGGGGAATGAAGCTTTCTTT
TRBD2 few TRBJ2-7 TRBV29-1 CSRIGHQASGRHSYEQYF TGCAGCCGTATTGGACACCAGGCGAGCGGGAGGCACTCCTACGAGCAGTACTTC
TRBD1 once TRBJ2-7 TRBV14 CASSQGGQGLLYEQYF TGTGCCAGCAGCCAGGGGGGACAGGGCCTCCTCTACGAGCAGTACTTC
. many TRBJ1-2 TRBV20-1 CSASAEDTLTAGYTF TGCAGTGCCTCCGCCGAGGACACCTTAACGGCTGGCTACACCTTC
. many TRBJ1-4 TRBV6-5 CASSYGKATNEKLFF TGTGCCAGCAGTTACGGAAAGGCAACTAATGAAAAACTGTTTTTT
. many TRBJ2-5 TRBV28 CASSLEAETQYF TGTGCCAGCAGTTTAGAAGCTGAGACCCAGTACTTC
. few TRBJ2-7 TRBV7-6 CASSPGGPPSYEQYF TGTGCCAGCAGCCCAGGGGGGCCCCCCTCCTACGAGCAGTACTTC
TRBD1 many TRBJ2-7 TRBV28 CASSFATGKGYEQYF TGTGCCAGCAGTTTCGCGACAGGGAAGGGGTACGAGCAGTACTTC
TRBD1 many TRBJ2-7 TRBV27 CASSKDRGYEQYF TGTGCCAGCAGTAAGGACAGGGGCTACGAGCAGTACTTC
TRBD2 many TRBJ2-7 TRBV6-1 CASSHRAGLAGVAYEQYF TGTGCCAGCAGTCATCGTGCGGGACTAGCGGGAGTGGCCTACGAGCAGTACTTC
. . TRBJ1-1 TRBV19 CASRGVFLNTEAFF TGTGCCAGTAGGGGAGTATTCTTGAACACTGAAGCTTTCTTT